This T cell receptor beta chain comes out of a study of blood T cell repertoires in COVID-19 (dated by TCRdb to about 2020). With respect to the entire study: Collaborator samples came from the United States, Italy and Spain and covered acute and convalescent phases of COVID-19. The material from the prospective study consisted of cDNA or gDNA derived from T cells, B-cell-depleted T cells, or PBMCs. The dataset comprised deeply sampled blood TCRbeta repertoires from subjects exposed to, actively infected with, or recovered from COVID-19. A freely available public database, intended as a resource for researchers studying the immune response to SARS-CoV-2, is where the repertoires were released. The samples were drawn from two sources: the first 160 participants of the ongoing ImmuneRACE study, and approximately 1,300 subjects contributed by 6 global collaborators. Sample metadata almost always included a de-identified subject ID, COVID-19 status, age in years and sex. Where available, HLA class I and class II types were taken from metadata supplied by the sample provider and were not determined by assay-based typing. What the research found in general, with its limitations: The quantity of clinical and demographic metadata differed by source and by participant and was supplied without curation.

TCRbeta CDR3 regions were amplified from genomic DNA using the immunoSEQ Assay, a bias-controlled multiplex PCR. The authors' pipeline ran thus. Nucleated cell counts per sample were estimated from amplification of reference gene primers within the assay. Sequence reads were collapsed and filtered to measure the absolute abundance of every unique TCRbeta CDR3 rearrangement. Productive Simpson clonality was computed per sample as the square root of Simpson's diversity index over productive rearrangements. TCRdb mirrors the immuneACCESS table, restricted to in-frame sequences. Some clones are absent from its copies; in checked studies, under half trace to an unresolved V gene, and the reason for the others is unknown. V, J and clone size derive from that table, while D and trimming were established from the DNA sequence. This sample gives about 35,000 clones in total; over 80% of them show up just once. The top ten constitute about 9.4% of the sample.

Collaborating institutions collected whole blood in K2EDTA tubes following their own protocols. For TCRbeta analysis, collaborators shipped samples as frozen whole blood, isolated PBMCs, or DNA extracted from either of those sample types. On this clone: Its specific antigen is unknown. Nothing much larger sits one base from this clone, and base qualities are not available.

The junction shows trimming of 0 bases on V and 10 bases on J, plus 9 bases between the germline ends. Taken from the germline V gene, the CDR1 and CDR2 loops are SGDLS and YYNGEE. From the cysteine up to the phenylalanine, the CDR3 has a length of 12 residues. Kept here is only the CDR3 DNA, which spans 36 bases and is read in frame from base 1. The sequence was obtained from a man of 80 years or more with active COVID-19. Input material: peripheral blood. The chain was built from TRBV9 and TRBJ2-3; 6 matching bases give a weak D call of TRBD2. The DNA reads TGTGCCAGCAGCGTAGGCAGGGAGGCGCAGTATTTT. Translated, it gives CASSVGREAQYF.